Below are 5 T cell receptor beta chains sequenced from a single sample in a study of blood T cell repertoires in COVID-19. TCRdb keeps only in-frame clones here, not all; method: immunoSEQ multiplex PCR. The data contain 80,000 or so clones, roughly four fifths of them seen just once; the ten biggest clones take up approximately 8.8%. What was sequenced was peripheral blood. The receptors were sampled from a human donor in a cohort sampled during active COVID-19.

V and J are TRBV5-4 and TRBJ2-3, with 14 nucleotides matching TRBD2. The CDR3 runs 16 residues. With 5 bases clipped from V and 4 bases from J, the junction kept 6 bases outside the gene matches. The germline gives CDR1 SGHNT, CDR2 YYREEE (reference sequence). DNA for the CDR3: TGTGCCAGCAGTCAAGGGACTAGCGGGGGATCAGATACGCAGTATTTT. This translates into CASSQGTSGGSDTQYF. Full variable domain (missing parts from reference TRBV5-4 and TRBJ2-3): ETGVTQSPTHLIKTRGQQVTLRCSSQSGHNTVSWYQQALGQGPQFIFQYYREEENGRGNFPPRFSGLQFPNYSSELNVNALELDDSALYLCASSQGTSGGSDTQYFGPGTRLTVL.

This chain links TRBV19 with TRBJ2-1, with D possibly TRBD1 on 5 matching bases. Germline V gives CDR1 LNHDA, CDR2 SQIVND (reference sequence). The V gene lost 1 base and the J gene lost 6 bases, with 10 bases spanning the gap. This CDR3 is built from 14 residues. The CDR3 loop is CASSIAAGRNEQFF. CDR3 nucleotide sequence: TGTGCCAGTAGTATAGCGGCAGGGCGCAATGAGCAGTTCTTC.

In its sample, this clone was seen a few times. The chain employs TRBV7-7 and TRBJ2-2; 8 bases fit TRBD1. This CDR3 contains 13 residues. The V gene's germline CDR1 is SSHAT and CDR2 FNYEAQ (reference sequence). V trimming: 5 bases; J trimming: 6 bases; junction bases outside the gene matches: 2. CDR3 in amino acids: CASSKDRAGELFF. The CDR3 DNA follows: TGTGCCAGCAGCAAGGACAGGGCCGGGGAGCTGTTTTTT.

The rearrangement uses TRBV30 and TRBJ2-7; no reliable D call. The V gene's germline CDR1 is GTSNPN and CDR2 SVGIG (reference sequence). The V and J ends lost 2 bases and 2 bases respectively, with 10 bases between them. CDR3 size: 13 residues. The CDR3 loop reads CAWSPGRTYEQYF. The CDR3 DNA is TGTGCCTGGAGTCCGGGTCGAACCTACGAGCAGTACTTC.

Only a few counts were recorded for this clone. The chain carries TRBV18 and TRBJ1-3; TRBD1 agrees at 8 bases. CDR3 size: 19 residues. V gave up 5 bases and J gave up 2 bases; unmatched junction bases: 17. The germline gives CDR1 KGHSH, CDR2 LQKENI. Here the CDR3 DNA reads TGTGCCAGCTCAACCCTTACAGGGGGTTCAACGGGGGCTGGAAACACCATATATTTT. It encodes CASSTLTGGSTGAGNTIYF.